The 27 T cell receptor beta chains below come from one sample, sequenced in a study of blood T cell repertoires in COVID-19. Sequencing used immunoSEQ multiplex PCR; TCRdb keeps in-frame clones, though not all of them. The table includes 50,000 to 60,000 clones, 65% to 85% detected once. Sequencing was performed on peripheral blood. The receptors shown here come from a man aged 40-49 years with acute or convalescent COVID-19.

The chain joins TRBV19 to TRBJ1-1, with D perhaps TRBD1 (6 bases). Deletions cut 9 bases from V and 2 bases from J, with 16 bases between. The CDR3 has 14 residues. Germline CDR1 and CDR2: LNHDA and SQIVND (reference sequence). The CDR3 spells CASSDSTANTEAFF. DNA for the CDR3: TGTGCCAGCTCGGACAGCACCGCCAACACTGAAGCTTTCTTT.

The chain combines TRBV18 with TRBJ2-7; no clear D gene. The CDR3 has 11 residues. The V gene lost 6 bases and the J gene lost 4 bases, with 7 bases spanning the gap. Looked up from germline, CDR1 is KGHSH and CDR2 is LQKENI. The CDR3 spells CASSVSYEQYF. In DNA, the CDR3 is TGTGCCAGCTCCGTGAGTTACGAGCAGTACTTC.

The V call is TRBV5-4, the J call TRBJ2-1, with 10 bases lining up with TRBD2. CDR3 length equals 14 residues. V lost 3 bases, J lost 5 bases, and 2 bases stayed unmatched. From germline, CDR1 is SGHNT and CDR2 YYREEE (reference sequence). The CDR3 here is CASSSGLADNEQFF. Here the CDR3 DNA reads TGTGCCAGCAGCTCTGGACTAGCGGACAATGAGCAGTTCTTC.

The rearrangement joins TRBV6-6 to TRBJ1-3; 8 positions agree with TRBD1. The CDR3 is made up of 13 amino acids. V trimming: 5 bases; J trimming: 11 bases; junction bases outside the gene matches: 8. The germline CDR1 and CDR2 sequences are MNHNY and SVGAGI (reference sequence). The CDR3 DNA follows: TGTGCCAGCAGTCACACAGGGGGACCTTCCATATATTTT. Protein: CASSHTGGPSIYF.

To note about this clone: Other nucleotide sequences from this sample produce the same CDR3. The chain joins TRBV2 to TRBJ1-2; D perhaps matches TRBD1 (6 bases). This CDR3 has 11 residues. CDR1 and CDR2 from the germline V gene are SNHLY and FYNNEI. The V end was cut by 6 bases, the J end by 7 bases, with 9 bases between. CDR3 protein: CASRGAGGYTF. CDR3 nucleotides: TGTGCCAGCAGGGGGGCTGGTGGCTACACCTTC.

The genes are TRBV7-9 and TRBJ1-5, with 9 bases that match TRBD1. The CDR3 has 15 residues. The germline V gene encodes CDR1 SEHNR and CDR2 FQNEAQ (reference sequence). Germline trimming cut 5 bases from V and 7 bases from J; bases unmatched to any gene: 9. The CDR3 region is CASSPGQGGGQPQHF. Written as DNA, the CDR3 is TGTGCCAGCAGCCCGGGACAGGGAGGAGGGCAGCCCCAGCATTTT.

The rearrangement links TRBV5-1 to TRBJ1-3, with a possible D match to TRBD1 (6 bases). The V gene's germline CDR1 is SGHRS and CDR2 YFSETQ. Trimming took off 0 bases at V and 5 bases at J, with 12 bases between the two ends. The CDR3 is made up of 15 amino acids. The CDR3 nucleotides are TGCGCCAGCAGCTTGGGGACAGTAGAGAGAAACACCATATATTTT. Protein product: CASSLGTVERNTIYF.

The rearrangement uses TRBV3-1 (or the pseudogene TRBV3-2) and TRBJ2-2; possibly TRBD1 for D (6 bases). The V end was cut by 4 bases, the J end by 7 bases, with 10 bases between. Germline CDR1 reads LGHDT; CDR2 reads YNNKEL (reference sequence). The CDR3 loop spans 13 amino acids. CDR3 region: CASSPGVIGELFF. The CDR3 nucleotides read TGTGCCAGCAGCCCAGGGGTCATCGGGGAGCTGTTTTTT.

A single count supports this clone. The gene calls are TRBV5-1 and TRBJ2-5, with a weak D call TRBD1 (5 bases). Germline V gives CDR1 SGHRS, CDR2 YFSETQ. V was clipped by 7 bases and J by 4 bases, with 11 bases between them. CDR3 length: 12 residues. The CDR3 protein is CASYQGGETQYF. The CDR3 coding sequence is TGCGCCAGCTATCAGGGTGGAGAGACCCAGTACTTC.

The gene calls are TRBV6-2 or TRBV6-3 and TRBJ1-1; D is unresolved. The V and J ends lost 6 bases and 5 bases respectively, with 16 bases between them. Germline loops: CDR1 MNHEY, CDR2 SVGEGT. The length of the CDR3 is 14 residues. The CDR3, as DNA: TGTGCCAGCAGCCGCGGCCCGCGGGGAACTGAAGCTTTCTTT. Translating gives CASSRGPRGTEAFF.

The J gene is TRBJ1-4, the V gene TRBV28, with TRBD1 identical over 7 bases. Germline trimming cut 2 bases from V and 7 bases from J; bases unmatched to any gene: 4. This CDR3 region has 14 residues. Germline V gene sequence: CDR1 MDHEN, CDR2 SYDVKM. The CDR3 region is CASSLGGGREKLFF. Here the CDR3 DNA reads TGTGCCAGCAGTTTAGGAGGGGGCCGTGAAAAACTGTTTTTT.

The chain couples TRBV5-1 to TRBJ2-5; 9 bases line up with TRBD1. Germline V gives CDR1 SGHRS, CDR2 YFSETQ. V dropped 8 bases and J dropped 5; count of bases not matched to a gene: 10. CDR3 size: 14 residues. In nucleotides, the CDR3 is TGCGCCAGTCAGCGTACAGGGGGCGAGGAGACCCAGTACTTC. As protein: CASQRTGGEETQYF. Variable domain in full (rest from reference TRBV5-1 and TRBJ2-5): KAGVTQTPRYLIKTRGQQVTLSCSPISGHRSVSWYQQTPGQGLQFLFEYFSETQRNKGNFPGRFSGRQFSNSRSEMNVSTLELGDSALYLCASQRTGGEETQYFGPGTRLLVL.

The rearrangement uses TRBV5-1 and TRBJ2-5; 10 positions match TRBD2. V was clipped by 4 bases and J by 4 bases; unmatched bases: 4. CDR1 is SGHRS and CDR2 is YFSETQ in the germline V gene. This CDR3 is 14 amino acids long. The CDR3 DNA is TGCGCCAGCAGCAAAGCGGGAGGGCGAGAGACCCAGTACTTC. It specifies CASSKAGGRETQYF.

V gene TRBV4-2 combines with J gene TRBJ2-1; TRBD2 agrees at 8 bases. Germline V gene data show CDR1 as LGHNA and CDR2 as YNFKEQ. Trimming at V came to 1 base and at J to 0 bases, leaving 5 bases not matched to a gene. The CDR3 consists of 17 residues. The CDR3 is CASSQGVGGGSYNEQFF. The CDR3, as DNA: TGTGCCAGCAGCCAAGGGGTCGGGGGGGGCTCCTACAATGAGCAGTTCTTC.

CDR3 in DNA: TGCAGCGTTGGTGAACTAGCCGGGGAGCAGTACTTC. Translating gives CSVGELAGEQYF. The chain has TRBV29-1 and TRBJ2-7; a weak D match, TRBD2 (6 bases). The germline V gene has CDR1 SQVTM and CDR2 ANQGSEA. The CDR3 extends over 12 amino acids. Trimming took off 4 bases at V and 7 bases at J, with 14 bases between the two ends.

Concerning this clone: One end of the junction varies from germline; a read error may be responsible. The chain recombines TRBV7-9 with TRBJ1-2; 10 bases are shared with TRBD1. The length of the CDR3 is 18 residues. Germline V gene sequence: CDR1 SEHNR, CDR2 FQNEAQ (reference sequence). CDR3 nucleotides: TGTGCCAGCAGCGTAGCCCAGTTGGGACAGGGGTTTTTACACGGCTACACCTTC. This sequence encodes CASSVAQLGQGFLHGYTF.

This clone was counted a single time. The chain uses TRBV18 and TRBJ2-7, with TRBD1 identical over 9 bases. V shed 3 bases, J shed 5 bases, and the junction held 8 bases outside the gene matches. The CDR3 sequence is 15 residues long. Per the germline V gene, CDR1 is KGHSH and CDR2 is LQKENI. The CDR3 sequence: CASSPGQGNSNEQYV. In DNA, the CDR3 is TGTGCCAGCTCACCGGGACAGGGAAATAGTAACGAGCAGTACGTC.

The V and J genes are TRBV5-1 and TRBJ1-1; 7 bases agree with TRBD1. The J segment lost 8 bases and the V segment lost 0 bases, leaving 7 bases of the junction unmatched. The germline gives CDR1 SGHRS, CDR2 YFSETQ. CDR3 length equals 14 residues. The CDR3 nucleotides read TGCGCCAGCAGCTTGGAAAACAGGGGAAGCGAAGCTTTCTTT. Encoded protein: CASSLENRGSEAFF. Based on the CDR3 plus reference TRBV5-1 and TRBJ1-1, the full variable domain is KAGVTQTPRYLIKTRGQQVTLSCSPISGHRSVSWYQQTPGQGLQFLFEYFSETQRNKGNFPGRFSGRQFSNSRSEMNVSTLELGDSALYLCASSLENRGSEAFFGQGTRLTVV.

This chain connects TRBV11-2 to TRBJ2-1, with D tentatively TRBD2 (5 bases). Looked up from germline, CDR1 is SGHAT and CDR2 is FQNNGV. V lost 5 bases and J lost 9, with 17 bases in between. The CDR3 sequence is 14 residues long. CDR3 sequence reads: CASSPDSTNREQFF. CDR3 sequence (DNA): TGTGCCAGCAGCCCGGACTCGACCAATCGTGAGCAGTTCTTC.

This rearrangement joins TRBV24-1 to TRBJ1-1, with 9 nucleotides matching TRBD1. V lost 3 bases to trimming and J lost 6 bases; unmatched junction nucleotides: 7. This CDR3 is 15 amino acids long. In germline, CDR1 is KGHDR, CDR2 SFDVKD. The CDR3 DNA reads as TGTGCCACCAGTGATCGGGACAGGGAAACGGCTGAAGCTTTCTTT. This gives the protein CATSDRDRETAEAFF.

The J gene is TRBJ2-7, the V gene TRBV3-1 (or the pseudogene TRBV3-2), with a possible D match to TRBD2 (7 bases). Trimming stripped 4 bases from V and 10 bases from J, with 20 bases between. This CDR3 is built from 14 residues. The V gene's germline CDR1 is LGHDT and CDR2 YNNKEL (reference sequence). DNA of the CDR3: TGTGCCAGCAGCCCCACTAGCGTCGGGGGCCTTCAGTACTTC. This codes for CASSPTSVGGLQYF.

The chain uses TRBV2 and TRBJ1-1, with D perhaps TRBD1 (5 bases). The length of the CDR3 is 14 residues. Per germline, CDR1 SNHLY and CDR2 FYNNEI. V was trimmed by 2 bases and J by 5 bases, leaving 12 bases between them. CDR3 in amino acids: CASSERLGGTEAFF. In DNA, the CDR3 is TGTGCCAGCAGTGAAAGGTTGGGGGGGACTGAAGCTTTCTTT.

The chain uses TRBV7-2 and TRBJ1-2; D might be TRBD1 (6 bases). CDR1 and CDR2 from the germline V gene are SGHTA and FQGNSA. V was pared by 1 base and J by 1 base, with 10 bases between. The CDR3 has 15 amino acids. The CDR3 DNA is TGTGCCAGCAGCTTAGGACAGGCAGTTAACTATGGCTACACCTTC. This gives the protein CASSLGQAVNYGYTF.

The rearrangement links TRBV12-5 to TRBJ2-2; D is possibly TRBD2 (5 bases). Germline V gene lookup returns CDR1 LGHNT and CDR2 FRNRAP. This CDR3 is built from 13 residues. V lost 3 bases and J 7 bases, leaving 9 bases between the germline ends. The CDR3 DNA reads TGTGCTAGTGGTTTAGGAGAGGGCGGGGAGCTGTTTTTT. It codes for CASGLGEGGELFF.

V gene TRBV27 combines with J gene TRBJ1-4; possibly TRBD1 for D (5 bases). The CDR3 has 15 residues. V gave up 6 bases and J gave up 4 bases, with 15 bases separating them. CDR1 is MNHEY and CDR2 is SMNVEV in the germline V gene (reference sequence). CDR3: CASRTAGSGNEKLFF. CDR3 DNA: TGTGCCAGCAGAACAGCAGGGTCGGGTAATGAAAAACTGTTTTTT.

The V call is TRBV30, the J call TRBJ2-3; 8 bases line up with TRBD2. CDR3 length: 16 residues. CDR1 is GTSNPN, CDR2 SVGIG, per germline (reference sequence). V gave up 2 bases and J gave up 1 base; unmatched junction bases: 8. CDR3 region: CAWSPFSGLGTDTQYF. CDR3 nucleotide sequence: TGTGCCTGGAGTCCATTCTCGGGACTAGGCACAGATACGCAGTATTTT.

The chain carries TRBV18 and TRBJ2-3; D call uncertain. The CDR3 consists of 14 residues. Trimming pared 2 bases from V and 5 bases from J, leaving 11 bases between. Germline V lookup: CDR1 KGHSH, CDR2 LQKENI. In nucleotides, the CDR3 is TGTGCCAGCTCACCAAAACAGTCCCAAGATACGCAGTATTTT. Translation: CASSPKQSQDTQYF.